This T cell receptor beta chain came from a study of cytomegalovirus exposure and HLA in healthy donors. Sequencing was performed with immunoSEQ multiplex PCR; in TCRdb, only in-frame clones are kept and a portion is missing. This table has 260,000 or so clones, roughly 89% appearing once. As regards this clone: The antigen is not known.

Overall study findings and caveats: As confirmed in vitro, three CMV-associated chains were specific for CMV antigens. One later analysis, an examination of the approximately 120 validation repertoires, found that first-cohort TCR clusters tended to co-occur in them. Rarity characterized most TCR sequences, yet some public TCRs appeared in many donors.

The germline gives CDR1 LNHNV, CDR2 YYDKDF (reference sequence). CDR3 length: 12 residues. Trimming pared 2 bases from V and 7 bases from J, leaving 5 bases between. Separate from the approximately 670-subject first cohort was the 120-subject validation cohort, to which the donors belonged. This chain uses TRBV15 with TRBJ1-4, with D unresolved. The sequenced sample consisted of PBMCs. The receptor was derived from a man aged 18 to 29 in good health and CMV-seronegative. CDR3 DNA sequence: TGTGCCACCAGCAGATCATCTGAAAAACTGTTTTTT. Amino acids: CATSRSSEKLFF.